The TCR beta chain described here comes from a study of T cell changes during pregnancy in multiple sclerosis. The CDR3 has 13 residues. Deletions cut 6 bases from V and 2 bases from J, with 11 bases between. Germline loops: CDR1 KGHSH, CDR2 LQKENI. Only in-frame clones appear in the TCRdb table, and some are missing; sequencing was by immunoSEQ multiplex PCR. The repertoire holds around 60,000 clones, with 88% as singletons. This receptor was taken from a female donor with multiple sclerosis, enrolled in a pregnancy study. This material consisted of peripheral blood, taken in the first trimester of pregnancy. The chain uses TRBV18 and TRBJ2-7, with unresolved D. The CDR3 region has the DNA TGTGCCAGCTCTTCGTGGCAGACCTACGAGCAGTACTTC. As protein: CASSSWQTYEQYF.